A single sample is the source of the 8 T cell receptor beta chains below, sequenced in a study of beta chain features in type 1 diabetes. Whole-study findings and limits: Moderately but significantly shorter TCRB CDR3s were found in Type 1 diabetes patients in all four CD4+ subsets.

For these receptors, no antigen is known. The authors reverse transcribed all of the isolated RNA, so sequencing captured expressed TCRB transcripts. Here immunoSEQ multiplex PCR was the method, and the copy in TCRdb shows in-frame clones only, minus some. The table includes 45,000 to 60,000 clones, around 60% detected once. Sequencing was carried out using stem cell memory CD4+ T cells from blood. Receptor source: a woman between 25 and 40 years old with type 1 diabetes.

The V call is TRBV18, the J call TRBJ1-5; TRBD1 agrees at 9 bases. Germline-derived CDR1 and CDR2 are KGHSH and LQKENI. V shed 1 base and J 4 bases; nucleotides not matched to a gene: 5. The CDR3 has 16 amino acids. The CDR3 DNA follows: TGTGCCAGCTCACCACAGGGACAGGGTCTTAATCAGCCCCAGCATTTT. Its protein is CASSPQGQGLNQPQHF. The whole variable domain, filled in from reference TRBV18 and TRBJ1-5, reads NAGVMQNPRHLVRRRGQEARLRCSPMKGHSHVYWYRQLPEEGLKFMVYLQKENIIDESGMPKERFSAEFPKEGPSILRIQQVVRGDSAAYFCASSPQGQGLNQPQHFGDGTRLSIL.

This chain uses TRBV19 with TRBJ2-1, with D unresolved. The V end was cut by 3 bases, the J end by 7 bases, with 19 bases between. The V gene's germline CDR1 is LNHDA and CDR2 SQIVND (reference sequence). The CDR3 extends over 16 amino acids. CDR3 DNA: TGTGCCAGTAGTATCCCCAGTCCCCAGCTAGAAAATGAGCAGTTCTTC. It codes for CASSIPSPQLENEQFF.

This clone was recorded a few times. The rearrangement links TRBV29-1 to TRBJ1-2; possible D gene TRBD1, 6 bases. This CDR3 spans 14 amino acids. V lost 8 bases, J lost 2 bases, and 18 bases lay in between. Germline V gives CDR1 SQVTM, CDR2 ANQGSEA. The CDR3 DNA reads TGCAGCATCTCCCGGGGGGCGCCGAACTATGGCTACACCTTC. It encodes CSISRGAPNYGYTF.

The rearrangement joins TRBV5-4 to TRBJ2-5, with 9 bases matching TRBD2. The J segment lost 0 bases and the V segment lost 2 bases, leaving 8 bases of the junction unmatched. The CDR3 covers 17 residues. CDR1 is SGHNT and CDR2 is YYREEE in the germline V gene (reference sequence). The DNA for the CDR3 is TGTGCCAGCAGCTTAATAGCGGGAGACCCGTACCAAGAGACCCAGTACTTC. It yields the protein CASSLIAGDPYQETQYF.

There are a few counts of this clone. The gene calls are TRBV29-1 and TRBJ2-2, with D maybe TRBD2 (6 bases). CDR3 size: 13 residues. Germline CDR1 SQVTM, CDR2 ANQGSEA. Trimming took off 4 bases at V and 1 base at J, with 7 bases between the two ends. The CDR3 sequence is CSVGRGNTGELFF. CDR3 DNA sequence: TGCAGCGTTGGGAGGGGGAACACCGGGGAGCTGTTTTTT.

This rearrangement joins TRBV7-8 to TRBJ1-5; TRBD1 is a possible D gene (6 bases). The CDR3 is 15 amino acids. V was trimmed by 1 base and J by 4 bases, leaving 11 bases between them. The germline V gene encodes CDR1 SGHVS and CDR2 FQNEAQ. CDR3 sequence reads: CASSLEGELNQPQHF. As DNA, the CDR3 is TGTGCCAGCAGCTTAGAGGGGGAGCTGAATCAGCCCCAGCATTTT.

In DNA, the CDR3 is TGTGCCAGCAGCATCCCAGGCGGGAGGGCCTACAATGAGCAGTTCTTC. It codes for CASSIPGGRAYNEQFF. This chain joins TRBV7-9 and TRBJ2-1; 9 bases fit TRBD2. Germline CDR1 is SEHNR and CDR2 is FQNEAQ (reference sequence). The V segment lost 5 bases and the J segment 2 bases; nucleotides outside the gene matches: 7. The CDR3 spans 16 residues.

Here the CDR3 reads CASSPPGHGNTIYF. The CDR3 DNA reads as TGTGCCAGCTCACCACCGGGACACGGAAACACCATATATTTT. This chain links TRBV18 with TRBJ1-3; TRBD1 might be the D (6 bases). Germline values: CDR1 KGHSH, CDR2 LQKENI. Deletions cut 0 bases from V and 4 bases from J, with 7 bases between. CDR3 length equals 14 residues.